The 32 T cell receptor beta chains listed next were all sequenced from one sample in a study of shared clonotypes between healthy human individuals. CD45RO negativity and positive selection for CCR7 defined naive CD8 cells, a population that excluded terminally differentiated effector memory CD45RA+ cells. Here immunoSEQ multiplex PCR was the method, and the copy in TCRdb shows in-frame clones only, minus some. Among some 2.1 million clones listed, about 95% were seen once. Sequenced input: naive CD8+ T cells sorted from blood. The receptors derive from a man between 18 and 35 years old in good health.

V gene TRBV10-3 combines with J gene TRBJ2-3, with D perhaps being TRBD1 or TRBD2 (5 bases each). V lost 0 bases, J lost 5 bases, and 12 bases lay in between. The germline V gene has CDR1 ENHRY and CDR2 SYGVKD. The CDR3 sequence is 15 residues long. The CDR3 sequence is CAISESPGPKDTQYF. The CDR3 DNA reads TGTGCCATCAGTGAGTCGCCGGGACCCAAAGATACGCAGTATTTT.

The gene calls are TRBV28 and TRBJ1-1; 10 positions agree with TRBD1. With 10 bases clipped from V and 7 bases from J, the junction kept 15 bases outside the gene matches. Per germline, CDR1 MDHEN and CDR2 SYDVKM. This CDR3 is 15 amino acids long. CDR3 in amino acids: CATNGGTGEMGEAFF. In DNA, the CDR3 is TGTGCCACAAACGGGGGGACAGGGGAAATGGGTGAAGCTTTCTTT.

This clone was picked up a small number of times. The rearrangement uses TRBV9 and TRBJ2-2; TRBD2 is a possible D gene (5 bases). The CDR3 runs to 12 residues. Trimming removed 5 bases at V and 6 bases at J, with 8 bases between. Per the germline V gene, CDR1 is SGDLS and CDR2 is YYNGEE. The CDR3 bases are TGTGCCAGCAGGGGGAGCCCCGGGGAGCTGTTTTTT. As protein: CASRGSPGELFF.

This clone has only one observation. The genes are TRBV5-6 and TRBJ1-2, with D unresolved. The CDR3 loop spans 13 amino acids. Germline V CDR1 and CDR2: SGHDT, YYEEEE. V dropped 2 bases and J dropped 8 bases, with 13 bases sitting between them. The CDR3: CASSFPDSAGYTF. DNA of the CDR3: TGTGCCAGCAGCTTCCCGGACTCCGCGGGCTACACCTTC.

This chain uses TRBV27 with TRBJ1-1, with unresolved D. Trimming removed 4 bases from V and 3 bases from J, with 12 bases in between. Germline V gene lookup returns CDR1 MNHEY and CDR2 SMNVEV (reference sequence). CDR3 length equals 14 residues. Here the CDR3 reads CASSSRGRDTEAFF. The CDR3 nucleotides read TGTGCCAGCAGTTCACGGGGTCGGGACACTGAAGCTTTCTTT.

Of note for this clone: Distinct nucleotide sequences in the sample also encode this CDR3. CDR3 in amino acids: CASSLSGDTGELFF. The CDR3 bases are TGTGCCAGCAGTTTAAGCGGGGACACCGGGGAGCTGTTTTTT. The J gene is TRBJ2-2, the V gene TRBV27; 7 nucleotides match TRBD2. The V gene end was trimmed by 2 bases and the J gene end by 3 bases; junction bases not matched to a gene: 0. Looked up from germline, CDR1 is MNHEY and CDR2 is SMNVEV (reference sequence). The CDR3 consists of 14 residues.

This clone was detected once. CDR3 protein: CASSLADRGRAYEQYF. CDR3 DNA: TGTGCCAGCAGCTTAGCAGACAGGGGTAGAGCCTACGAGCAGTACTTC. The chain carries TRBV11-2 and TRBJ2-7, with 8 bases that match TRBD1. CDR1 and CDR2 (germline): SGHAT, FQNNGV. The junction had 7 bases not matched to a gene; V was cut back by 1 base and J by 2 bases. The CDR3 is made up of 16 amino acids. Full variable domain (outside the CDR3, taken from reference TRBV11-2 and TRBJ2-7): EAGVAQSPRYKIIEKRQSVAFWCNPISGHATLYWYQQILGQGPKLLIQFQNNGVVDDSQLPKDRFSAERLKGVDSTLKIQPAKLEDSAVYLCASSLADRGRAYEQYFGPGTRLTVT.

J is TRBJ2-7 and V is TRBV6-1, with D perhaps given as TRBD1 or TRBD2 (5 bases each). The germline gives CDR1 MNHNS, CDR2 SASEGT. The CDR3 spans 12 residues. The V and J ends lost 4 bases and 3 bases respectively, with 7 bases between them. The CDR3 here is CASSAGLYEQYF. CDR3 nucleotide sequence: TGTGCCAGCAGTGCGGGGCTCTACGAGCAGTACTTC.

This clone was seen a handful of times. The chain couples TRBV16 to TRBJ1-5; a possible D gene is TRBD1 (5 bases). Germline CDR1 KGHSY, CDR2 FQNENV. V dropped 4 bases and J dropped 0 bases, with 10 bases sitting between them. The CDR3 contains 15 residues. CDR3 loop: CASSPGTVSNQPQHF. CDR3 sequence (DNA): TGTGCCAGCAGCCCGGGGACGGTTAGCAATCAGCCCCAGCATTTT. Full variable domain (missing parts from reference TRBV16 and TRBJ1-5): GEEVAQTPKHLVRGEGQKAKLYCAPIKGHSYVFWYQQVLKNEFKFLISFQNENVFDETGMPKERFSAKCLPNSPCSLEIQATKLEDSAVYFCASSPGTVSNQPQHFGDGTRLSIL.

This sequence joins TRBV19 and TRBJ2-5, with D possibly matching TRBD1 (6 bases). The CDR3 totals 17 residues. The germline V gene encodes CDR1 LNHDA and CDR2 SQIVND (reference sequence). V lost 4 bases and J 1 base, leaving 19 bases between the germline ends. In nucleotides, the CDR3 is TGTGCCAGTAGTAAGAGGACAGTACAGGATTTCCAAGAGACCCAGTACTTC. Translation: CASSKRTVQDFQETQYF.

Comments on this clone: At the DNA level, this CDR3 is encoded by other sequences in the same sample as well. V gene TRBV27 combines with J gene TRBJ2-7; no clear D gene. The CDR3 has 13 residues. The germline V gene has CDR1 MNHEY and CDR2 SMNVEV (reference sequence). Trimming cost V 3 bases and J 2 bases, with 8 bases left between them. The CDR3 sequence: CASSLGTAYEQYF. The DNA of the CDR3 is TGTGCCAGCAGTTTGGGAACGGCCTACGAGCAGTACTTC.

This chain joins TRBV30 and TRBJ2-7; 13 bases agree with TRBD2. Germline loops: CDR1 GTSNPN, CDR2 SVGIG (reference sequence). CDR3 length: 14 amino acids. Germline trimming cut 5 bases from V and 3 bases from J; bases unmatched to any gene: 4. CDR3 loop: CAWGLAGAFYEQYF. CDR3 DNA: TGTGCCTGGGGACTAGCGGGGGCCTTCTACGAGCAGTACTTC.

The rearrangement uses TRBV7-9 and TRBJ1-2, with TRBD1 as a possible D gene (5 bases). V lost 1 base and J 2 bases, leaving 17 bases between the germline ends. The CDR3 is made up of 17 amino acids. Per germline, CDR1 SEHNR and CDR2 FQNEAQ (reference sequence). The CDR3 nucleotides read TGTGCCAGCAGCTTAGGCAGAGACAGAGAGAGAAACTATGGCTACACCTTC. Translating gives CASSLGRDRERNYGYTF.

V is TRBV27 and J is TRBJ1-2; 9 bases line up with TRBD1. With 5 bases clipped from V and 5 bases from J, the junction kept 3 bases outside the gene matches. The CDR3 loop spans 13 amino acids. CDR1 MNHEY and CDR2 SMNVEV come from the germline V gene (reference sequence). The CDR3 loop reads CASSRGQGYGYTF. The CDR3 DNA sequence: TGTGCCAGCAGTCGGGGACAGGGATATGGCTACACCTTC.

The chain has TRBV5-4 and TRBJ2-3, with 10 bases fitting TRBD2. The CDR3 is made up of 15 amino acids. Germline V gene lookup returns CDR1 SGHNT and CDR2 YYREEE (reference sequence). Germline trimming cut 2 bases from V and 5 bases from J; bases unmatched to any gene: 5. CDR3 protein: CASSFLAGEGDTQYF. CDR3 bases: TGTGCCAGCAGCTTCCTAGCGGGGGAAGGAGATACGCAGTATTTT.

The rearrangement links TRBV10-2 to TRBJ2-7, with TRBD1 as a possible D gene (6 bases). Germline values: CDR1 WSHSY, CDR2 SAAADI. The CDR3 is made up of 15 amino acids. Trimming took 3 bases from V and 3 from J, leaving 15 bases between them. CDR3 in DNA: TGCGCCAGCAGTGACCTCGGACAGATTGGCTACGAGCAGTACTTC. The encoded protein is CASSDLGQIGYEQYF.

The CDR3 DNA is TGCGCCCGCCGGGGTCCTTGGGAGCAGTACTTC. As protein: CARRGPWEQYF. The chain recombines TRBV5-1 with TRBJ2-7, with D tentatively TRBD2 (5 bases). V gave up 10 bases and J gave up 7 bases, with 15 bases separating them. The germline CDR1 and CDR2 sequences are SGHRS and YFSETQ. The CDR3 contains 11 residues.

This chain uses TRBV9 with TRBJ2-4; a weak D match, TRBD1 (5 bases). CDR3 size: 13 residues. V dropped 6 bases and J dropped 6 bases, with 13 bases sitting between them. Germline loops: CDR1 SGDLS, CDR2 YYNGEE. CDR3 sequence (DNA): TGTGCCAGCAAGGGGTCGGGCATAAACATTCAGTACTTC. Amino acids: CASKGSGINIQYF.

The chain employs TRBV30 and TRBJ1-6; the D gene is possibly TRBD1 (5 bases). Deletions cut 0 bases from V and 0 bases from J, with 9 bases between. Per the germline V gene, CDR1 is GTSNPN and CDR2 is SVGIG (reference sequence). CDR3 size: 16 residues. The CDR3 nucleotides are TGTGCCTGGAGTGTAGGGGAAATCTCCTATAATTCACCCCTCCACTTT. Translating gives CAWSVGEISYNSPLHF.

This chain joins TRBV6-1 and TRBJ1-6; D not resolved. Trimming took off 7 bases at V and 0 bases at J, with 10 bases between the two ends. Germline CDR1 is MNHNS and CDR2 is SASEGT. The CDR3 sequence is 15 residues long. The DNA for the CDR3 is TGTGCCAGCACCTCGGGAGTCTCCTATAATTCACCCCTCCACTTT. Its translation: CASTSGVSYNSPLHF.

This chain links TRBV19 with TRBJ2-1; D is ambiguous. The CDR3 contains 13 residues. V lost 4 bases to trimming and J lost 7 bases, with 11 bases between them. CDR1 LNHDA and CDR2 SQIVND come from the germline V gene (reference sequence). The CDR3 loop reads CASSRFALNEQFF. Here the CDR3 DNA reads TGTGCCAGTAGTAGATTTGCACTTAATGAGCAGTTCTTC.

This chain connects TRBV27 to TRBJ1-1; the match to TRBD1 covers 10 bases. V was clipped by 5 bases and J by 5 bases; unmatched bases: 2. CDR3 length equals 13 residues. CDR1 is MNHEY, CDR2 SMNVEV, per germline (reference sequence). The CDR3 coding sequence is TGTGCCAGCAGTGAGGACAGGGGGACTGAAGCTTTCTTT. Translation: CASSEDRGTEAFF.

CDR3 protein: CASSLFGSGTVYEQYF. CDR3 coding DNA: TGTGCCAGCAGTCTCTTTGGTAGCGGGACGGTCTACGAGCAGTACTTC. The chain has TRBV11-2 and TRBJ2-7; the match to TRBD2 covers 8 bases. After removal of 6 bases from V and 3 bases from J, the junction contained 13 bases not matched to a gene. Germline V gene lookup returns CDR1 SGHAT and CDR2 FQNNGV. CDR3 length: 16 residues.

This chain uses TRBV4-1 with TRBJ2-7; 9 nucleotides line up with TRBD1. Germline-derived CDR1 and CDR2 are MGHRA and YSYEKL. V lost 4 bases, J lost 2 bases, and 9 bases stayed unmatched. The CDR3 sequence is 16 residues long. The CDR3 is CASSPGPGTGTYEQYF. The CDR3 DNA follows: TGCGCCAGCAGCCCCGGCCCCGGGACAGGGACCTACGAGCAGTACTTC.

The V gene is TRBV27, the J gene TRBJ2-1; D might be TRBD1 (6 bases). There are 15 residues in the CDR3. The germline gives CDR1 MNHEY, CDR2 SMNVEV (reference sequence). The V and J ends lost 5 bases and 5 bases respectively, with 16 bases between them. The CDR3 coding sequence is TGTGCCAGCAGTATGACCCAGGGGTCCCACAATGAGCAGTTCTTC. Translation: CASSMTQGSHNEQFF.

This chain uses TRBV27 with TRBJ2-7, with a tentative D call TRBD1 (6 bases). V was trimmed by 0 bases and J by 5 bases, leaving 11 bases between them. CDR1 MNHEY and CDR2 SMNVEV come from the germline V gene (reference sequence). CDR3 length: 14 residues. The CDR3 is CASSLSKQGHEQYF. DNA of the CDR3: TGTGCCAGCAGTTTATCGAAACAGGGTCACGAGCAGTACTTC.

The V gene is TRBV27, the J gene TRBJ1-1, with 8 bases lining up with TRBD1. V shed 0 bases and J 7 bases; nucleotides not matched to a gene: 4. The length of the CDR3 is 14 residues. Germline V gives CDR1 MNHEY, CDR2 SMNVEV (reference sequence). CDR3 sequence: CASSLSGTGNEAFF. The CDR3 DNA follows: TGTGCCAGCAGTTTATCCGGGACAGGAAATGAAGCTTTCTTT.

V usage is TRBV13 and J usage is TRBJ2-7; a weak D match, TRBD2 (5 bases). The germline V gene has CDR1 PRHDT and CDR2 FYEKMQ (reference sequence). There are 13 residues in the CDR3. V was pared by 5 bases and J by 6 bases, with 14 bases between. The DNA of the CDR3 is TGTGCCAGCAGCCTTGGACTGCTTCGCGAGCAGTACTTC. This gives the protein CASSLGLLREQYF.

The chain recombines TRBV29-1 with TRBJ2-2; D is unclear. V shed 4 bases and J shed 2 bases, with 8 bases lying between them. This CDR3 region has 13 residues. Germline V CDR1 and CDR2: SQVTM, ANQGSEA. CDR3 protein: CSVVKANTGELFF. In DNA, the CDR3 is TGCAGCGTTGTGAAGGCCAACACCGGGGAGCTGTTTTTT.

The V and J genes are TRBV4-3 and TRBJ2-2, with 14 bases lining up with TRBD2. This CDR3 has 17 amino acids. The germline gives CDR1 LGHNA, CDR2 YSLEER. V shed 3 bases and J 6 bases; nucleotides not matched to a gene: 6. CDR3 in DNA: TGCGCCAGCAGCCACGGGACTAGCGGGAGTTGGGCCGGGGAGCTGTTTTTT. Translated, it gives CASSHGTSGSWAGELFF.

V usage is TRBV7-2 and J usage is TRBJ2-1; D is unclear. The germline V gene has CDR1 SGHTA and CDR2 FQGNSA. The CDR3 sequence is 13 residues long. Trimming removed 5 bases from V and 8 bases from J, with 13 bases in between. CDR3 in DNA: TGTGCCAGCAGCCCATCATCCCTATATGAGCAGTTCTTC. Encoded protein: CASSPSSLYEQFF. The entire variable domain, with the rest obtained from reference TRBV7-2 and TRBJ2-1, is as follows: GAGVSQSPSNKVTEKGKDVELRCDPISGHTALYWYRQSLGQGLEFLIYFQGNSAPDKSGLPSDRFSAERTGGSVSTLTIQRTQQEDSAVYLCASSPSSLYEQFFGPGTRLTVL.

V is TRBV27 and J is TRBJ2-2; 8 positions agree with TRBD2. CDR1 and CDR2 (germline): MNHEY, SMNVEV (reference sequence). The CDR3 is 18 residues long. V trimming: 6 bases; J trimming: 4 bases; junction bases outside the gene matches: 16. The CDR3 region is CASSPTLTGGPSTGELFF. The CDR3 DNA is TGTGCCAGCAGCCCCACCCTCACGGGAGGGCCCAGCACCGGGGAGCTGTTTTTT.